A single sample is the source of the 8 T cell receptor beta chains below, sequenced in a study of T cell changes during pregnancy in multiple sclerosis. Sequenced by immunoSEQ multiplex PCR; TCRdb stores in-frame clones only, minus some. The table lists 83,000 or so clones, 94% of them singletons. The material sequenced was peripheral blood, taken after pregnancy. These receptors came from a female donor in good health, enrolled as a control in a pregnancy study.

This chain uses TRBV10-3 with TRBJ1-3, with D perhaps TRBD1 (6 bases). The CDR3 has 13 residues. The germline V and J ends were trimmed by 4 bases and 4 bases, with 8 bases remaining between them. The germline V gene encodes CDR1 ENHRY and CDR2 SYGVKD. The CDR3 loop is CAISVGQGNTIYF. CDR3 sequence (DNA): TGTGCCATCAGTGTAGGACAGGGAAACACCATATATTTT.

This clone was counted a few times. The gene calls are TRBV7-6 and TRBJ1-3; a possible D gene is TRBD1 (6 bases). This CDR3 contains 15 residues. Germline CDR1 reads SGHVS; CDR2 reads FNYEAQ. V gave up 5 bases and J gave up 4 bases, with 15 bases separating them. CDR3 residues: CASSLMSGTGNTIYF. The CDR3, as DNA: TGTGCCAGCAGCCTAATGTCCGGGACAGGAAACACCATATATTTT.

This clone was detected a few times. This chain uses TRBV11-2 with TRBJ2-1; D perhaps matches TRBD2 (5 bases). Trimming took 5 bases from V and 0 from J, leaving 23 bases between them. The CDR3 contains 19 residues. Germline CDR1 SGHAT, CDR2 FQNNGV. CDR3 region: CASSPPPTGWASSYNEQFF. In nucleotides, the CDR3 is TGTGCCAGCAGCCCACCCCCCACGGGATGGGCAAGCTCCTACAATGAGCAGTTCTTC.

This rearrangement joins TRBV5-4 to TRBJ2-7; 7 bases map to TRBD1. The CDR3 has 15 residues. Germline V lookup: CDR1 SGHNT, CDR2 YYREEE (reference sequence). With V trimmed by 3 bases and J by 0 bases, 6 bases remained unmatched. The CDR3 DNA sequence: TGTGCCAGCAGCTCACAGGGGAAGAGCTCCTACGAGCAGTACTTC. This gives the protein CASSSQGKSSYEQYF.

The V and J genes are TRBV7-2 and TRBJ1-1, with 7 bases that match TRBD1. J gave up 1 base and V 3 bases, and 11 bases lay outside the gene matches. Germline loops: CDR1 SGHTA, CDR2 FQGNSA. The CDR3 is 17 residues long. CDR3 nucleotides: TGTGCCAGCAGCTTTCTCTGGCTCGGGACAGCGAACACTGAAGCTTTCTTT. It is translated as CASSFLWLGTANTEAFF.

V gene TRBV25-1 combines with J gene TRBJ1-4; TRBD1 might be the D (5 bases). The CDR3 consists of 15 residues. Germline assignment: CDR1 MGHDK and CDR2 SYGVNS. The V and J ends lost 3 bases and 0 bases respectively, with 8 bases between them. CDR3 amino acids: CASSDPRATNEKLFF. The CDR3 DNA reads TGTGCCAGCAGTGATCCCAGGGCAACTAATGAAAAACTGTTTTTT. Based on the CDR3 plus reference TRBV25-1 and TRBJ1-4, the full variable domain is EADIYQTPRYLVIGTGKKITLECSQTMGHDKMYWYQQDPGMELHLIHYSYGVNSTEKGDLSSESTVSRIRTEHFPLTLESARPSHTSQYLCASSDPRATNEKLFFGSGTQLSVL.

The V gene is TRBV27, the J gene TRBJ1-5; D gene uncertain. Germline V lookup: CDR1 MNHEY, CDR2 SMNVEV (reference sequence). This CDR3 has 14 residues. The V gene lost 3 bases and the J gene lost 0 bases, with 6 bases spanning the gap. The CDR3 sequence is CASSLRDSNQPQHF. The CDR3 region has the DNA TGTGCCAGCAGTTTGAGGGATAGCAATCAGCCCCAGCATTTT.

The genes are TRBV5-1 and TRBJ2-7, with 13 bases matching TRBD2. Germline V gene sequence: CDR1 SGHRS, CDR2 YFSETQ. The CDR3 loop spans 16 amino acids. The trim removed 0 bases at V and 5 bases at J, leaving 5 bases unmatched. The CDR3 sequence: CASSLGLAGGAHEQYF. The CDR3 region has the DNA TGCGCCAGCAGCTTGGGACTAGCGGGAGGAGCCCACGAGCAGTACTTC.